The 9 T cell receptor beta chains below all came from one sample that was sequenced in a study of blood T cell repertoires in COVID-19. Sequenced by immunoSEQ multiplex PCR; TCRdb stores in-frame clones only, minus some. The table lists approximately 130,000 clones, around 81% of them singletons, with roughly a tenth in the top ten. Sequences were obtained from peripheral blood. These receptor sequences come from a human donor in a cohort sampled during active COVID-19.

The chain joins TRBV19 to TRBJ2-1; possible D gene TRBD1, 5 bases. Between the trimmed V and J ends, which lost 8 bases and 0 bases, there was a span of 14 bases. CDR3 length: 15 residues. CDR1 LNHDA and CDR2 SQIVND come from the germline V gene (reference sequence). CDR3 protein: CASSPRARSYNEQFF. The CDR3, as DNA: TGTGCCAGTTCCCCCAGGGCCCGCTCCTACAATGAGCAGTTCTTC.

V and J are TRBV28 and TRBJ2-6; 9 positions agree with TRBD1. Germline CDR1 is MDHEN and CDR2 is SYDVKM. V shed 2 bases, J shed 4 bases, and the junction held 9 bases outside the gene matches. The CDR3 covers 18 residues. The CDR3 spells CASSLKGQGFRGANVLTF. CDR3 nucleotide sequence: TGTGCCAGCAGTTTAAAAGGACAGGGGTTTCGCGGGGCCAACGTCCTGACTTTC.

This clone has more than one count but fewer than ten. The chain couples TRBV18 to TRBJ2-2; 7 nucleotides agree with TRBD2. The CDR3 runs 18 residues. Germline CDR1 and CDR2: KGHSH and LQKENI. The V and J ends lost 0 bases and 3 bases, in that order; junction bases with no gene match: 10. The CDR3 protein is CASSPPGGFREYTGELFF. CDR3 DNA: TGTGCCAGCTCACCACCGGGAGGGTTCCGCGAATACACCGGGGAGCTGTTTTTT.

This clone showed up just a few times. This chain joins TRBV4-1 and TRBJ1-3; D is undetermined. The CDR3 runs to 15 residues. V gave up 2 bases and J gave up 5 bases, with 13 bases separating them. Germline CDR1 MGHRA, CDR2 YSYEKL. DNA of the CDR3: TGCGCCAGCAGCCAATTGGACTTTACGAGAAACACCATATATTTT. This encodes CASSQLDFTRNTIYF.

There are a few counts of this clone. The rearrangement uses TRBV4-1 and TRBJ1-2; 8 nucleotides line up with TRBD1. Germline V CDR1 and CDR2: MGHRA, YSYEKL. The V gene end was trimmed by 3 bases and the J gene end by 7 bases; junction bases not matched to a gene: 19. CDR3 length: 18 residues. The CDR3 region is CASSHPQGESSLAGGYTF. As DNA, the CDR3 is TGCGCCAGCAGCCACCCACAGGGGGAGTCGAGTTTAGCCGGTGGCTACACCTTC.

In its sample, this clone was seen a few times. The chain uses TRBV29-1 and TRBJ1-1; D remains ambiguous. Trimming took off 6 bases at V and 1 base at J, with 9 bases between the two ends. CDR3 length equals 12 residues. Germline CDR1 SQVTM, CDR2 ANQGSEA. Written as DNA, the CDR3 is TGCAGCGTCATAGAGGCGAACACTGAAGCTTTCTTT. Its translation: CSVIEANTEAFF.

This clone was seen a few times. The chain joins TRBV2 to TRBJ1-4; TRBD1 matches at 7 bases. The V and J ends lost 6 bases and 8 bases, in that order; junction bases with no gene match: 9. The germline V gene has CDR1 SNHLY and CDR2 FYNNEI. CDR3 length: 14 residues. CDR3 sequence reads: CASSSGGQPEKLFF. In DNA form, the CDR3 reads TGTGCCAGCAGCTCTGGGGGACAGCCCGAAAAACTGTTTTTT.

This chain uses TRBV10-3 with TRBJ2-4, with 11 bases identical to TRBD1. The V segment lost 5 bases and the J segment 10 bases; nucleotides outside the gene matches: 13. Germline-derived CDR1 and CDR2 are ENHRY and SYGVKD. The CDR3 loop spans 16 amino acids. CDR3 sequence: CAISPGQGVGTYIQYF. The CDR3 coding sequence is TGTGCCATCAGTCCGGGACAGGGGGTGGGGACGTATATTCAGTACTTC.

The V and J genes are TRBV7-8 and TRBJ2-3; 7 nucleotides line up with TRBD1. Looked up from germline, CDR1 is SGHVS and CDR2 is FQNEAQ. The CDR3 length is 16 residues. Trimming at V came to 3 bases and at J to 2 bases, leaving 8 bases not matched to a gene. CDR3: CASSLVTGAATDTQYF. The CDR3 DNA sequence: TGTGCCAGCAGCTTGGTTACAGGGGCCGCCACAGATACGCAGTATTTT.